This T cell receptor (beta chain) emerged from a study of blood T cell repertoires in COVID-19. The protocol was immunoSEQ multiplex PCR, while the TCRdb copy is restricted to in-frame clones and leaves out a portion. The sample includes 300,000 or so clones, approximately 90% of them seen just once. With 1 base clipped from V and 1 base from J, the junction kept 10 bases outside the gene matches. Per germline, CDR1 MGHRA and CDR2 YSYEKL. The CDR3 contains 18 residues. The sequence came from a woman between 25 and 40 years old who had recovered from COVID-19. J is TRBJ1-5 and V is TRBV4-1; 7 nucleotides line up with TRBD1. The material sequenced was PBMCs or T cells enriched from blood (not recorded which). CDR3 residues: CASSQGVSPGQSNQPQHF. CDR3 bases: TGCGCCAGCAGCCAAGGAGTAAGTCCGGGACAGAGCAATCAGCCCCAGCATTTT.